This T cell receptor (beta chain) was profiled in a study of CXCR3-negative and CXCR3-positive naive CD8 T cells. Study information: There were 140 million or so TRB reads altogether, and each library had about 1.5 +/- 0.3 million of them. Points from the study as a whole: Diversity proved comparably high across both naive subsets and much lower in memory CD8+ cells. Hydrophobicity of TRB CDR3s was greater in CXCR3-positive naive cells than in CXCR3-negative naive cells. TRBV-TRBJ usage matched between naive CXCR3-negative and CXCR3-positive cells but not between memory cells.

Identification of naive CD8+ T cells rested on CD45RO-CCR7+CD27+CD95- status. Concerning this clonotype itself: Its antigen is as yet unknown.

The authors prepared UMI-labeled TRB cDNA libraries by 5' RACE. TCRdb processed the 5' RACE reads again and assigns one entry to each CDR3 protein, with no DNA. The listing records roughly 99,000 distinct CDR3 sequences. Germline V lookup: CDR1 DFQATT, CDR2 SNEGSKA (reference sequence). This CDR3 contains 13 residues. The gene calls are TRBV20-1 and TRBJ2-1; TCRdb outputs TRBD2, but without DNA this stays unchecked. Material for sequencing was naive CXCR3+ CD8+ T cells from blood. Subset reported: CD45RO-CCR7+CD27+CD95- naive CD8+ T cells expressing CXCR3 (TNR3+). The TCR sequence derives from a human donor in good health. Some clones in this sample may be carry-over from other donors' samples. CDR3 residues: CSARDRASWEQFF.